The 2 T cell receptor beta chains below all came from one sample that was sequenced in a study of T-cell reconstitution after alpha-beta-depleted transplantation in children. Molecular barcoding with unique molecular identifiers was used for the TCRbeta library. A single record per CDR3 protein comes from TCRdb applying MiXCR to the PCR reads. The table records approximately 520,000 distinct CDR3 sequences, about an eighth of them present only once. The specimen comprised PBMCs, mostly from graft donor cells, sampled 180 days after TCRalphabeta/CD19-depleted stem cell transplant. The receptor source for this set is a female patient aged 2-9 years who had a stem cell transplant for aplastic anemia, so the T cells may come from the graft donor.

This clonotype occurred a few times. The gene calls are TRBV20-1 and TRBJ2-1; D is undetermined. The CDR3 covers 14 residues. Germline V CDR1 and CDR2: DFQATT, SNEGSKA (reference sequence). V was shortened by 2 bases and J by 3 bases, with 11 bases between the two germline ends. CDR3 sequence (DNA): TGCAGTGCTAGATCATCGGAAGGCTACAATGAGCAGTTCTTC. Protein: CSARSSEGYNEQFF.

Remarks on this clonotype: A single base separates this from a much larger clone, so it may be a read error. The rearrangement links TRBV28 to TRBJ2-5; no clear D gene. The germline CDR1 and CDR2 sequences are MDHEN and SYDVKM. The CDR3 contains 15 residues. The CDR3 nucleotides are TGTGCCAGCAGTTTATTGACCCGGTTACAAGAGGCCCAGTACTTC. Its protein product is CASSLLTRLQEAQYF.